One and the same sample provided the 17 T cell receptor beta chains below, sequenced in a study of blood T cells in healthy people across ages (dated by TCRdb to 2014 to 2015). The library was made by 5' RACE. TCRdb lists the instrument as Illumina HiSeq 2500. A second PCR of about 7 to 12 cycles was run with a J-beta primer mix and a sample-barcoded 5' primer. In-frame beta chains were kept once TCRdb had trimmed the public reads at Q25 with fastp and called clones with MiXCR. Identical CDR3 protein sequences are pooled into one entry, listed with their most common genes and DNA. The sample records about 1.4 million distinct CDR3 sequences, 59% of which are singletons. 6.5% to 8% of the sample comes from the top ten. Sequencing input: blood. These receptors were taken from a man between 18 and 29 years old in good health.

DNA of the CDR3: TGTGCCAGCAGCCAAGGTCGGGGCCAGACCTACGAGCAGTACTTC. The encoded protein is CASSQGRGQTYEQYF. The genes are TRBV4-2 and TRBJ2-7; D tentatively fits TRBD1 or TRBD2 (5 bases each). V lost 1 base to trimming and J lost 2 bases, with 12 bases between them. This CDR3 spans 15 amino acids. CDR1 LGHNA and CDR2 YNFKEQ come from the germline V gene.

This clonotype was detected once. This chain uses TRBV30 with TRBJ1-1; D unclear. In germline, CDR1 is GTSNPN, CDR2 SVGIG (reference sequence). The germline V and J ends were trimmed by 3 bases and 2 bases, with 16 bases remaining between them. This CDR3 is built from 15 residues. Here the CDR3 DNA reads TGTGCCTGGAGAGCCGGAACTTCCCGTAACACTGAAGCTTTCTTT. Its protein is CAWRAGTSRNTEAFF.

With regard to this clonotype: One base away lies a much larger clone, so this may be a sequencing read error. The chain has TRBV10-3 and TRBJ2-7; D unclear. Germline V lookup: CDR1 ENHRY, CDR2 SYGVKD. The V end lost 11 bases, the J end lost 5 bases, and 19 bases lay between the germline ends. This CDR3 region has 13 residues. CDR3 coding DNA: TGTGCCTCCAAGCGCGCGGAGACCCACGAGCAGTACTTC. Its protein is CASKRAETHEQYF.

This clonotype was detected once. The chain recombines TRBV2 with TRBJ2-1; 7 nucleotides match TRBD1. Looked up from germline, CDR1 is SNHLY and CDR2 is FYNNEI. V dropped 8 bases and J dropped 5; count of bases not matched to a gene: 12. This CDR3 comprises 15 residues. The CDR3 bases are TGTGCCAGCCAATCAGTGAGTGGGACAGACAATGAGCAGTTCTTC. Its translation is CASQSVSGTDNEQFF. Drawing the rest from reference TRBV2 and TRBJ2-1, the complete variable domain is EPEVTQTPSHQVTQMGQEVILRCVPISNHLYFYWYRQILGQKVEFLVSFYNNEISEKSEIFDDQFSVERPDGSNFTLKIRSTKLEDSAMYFCASQSVSGTDNEQFFGPGTRLTVL.

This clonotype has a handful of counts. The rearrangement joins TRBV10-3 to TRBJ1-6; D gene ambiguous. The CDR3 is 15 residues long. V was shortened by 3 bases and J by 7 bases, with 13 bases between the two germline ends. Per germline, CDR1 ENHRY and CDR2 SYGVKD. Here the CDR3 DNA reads TGTGCCATCAGTGACGACCCGGCAAGCAATTCACCCCTCCACTTT. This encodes CAISDDPASNSPLHF.

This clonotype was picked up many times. CDR3 region: CASSQVGGTEAFF. The CDR3 DNA reads as TGCGCCAGCAGCCAAGTGGGGGGCACTGAAGCTTTCTTT. This sequence joins TRBV4-1 and TRBJ1-1; tentatively, D is TRBD1 (5 bases). In germline, CDR1 is MGHRA, CDR2 YSYEKL. Trimming pared 1 base from V and 4 bases from J, leaving 7 bases between. The length of the CDR3 is 13 residues.

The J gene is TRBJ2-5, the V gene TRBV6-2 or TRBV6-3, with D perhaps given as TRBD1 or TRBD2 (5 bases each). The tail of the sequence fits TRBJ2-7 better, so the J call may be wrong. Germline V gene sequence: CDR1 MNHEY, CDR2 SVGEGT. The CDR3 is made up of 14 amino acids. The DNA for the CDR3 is TGTGCCAGCAGTTATGTCGGGGCCTCCTACGAGCAGTACTTC. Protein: CASSYVGASYEQYF.

DNA of the CDR3: TGCAGCGTGTGGGGGGGGGCCGGGACTGAAGCTTTCTTT. It encodes CSVWGGAGTEAFF. This chain joins TRBV29-1 and TRBJ1-1, with D possibly being TRBD1 (6 bases). V was trimmed by 6 bases and J by 5 bases, leaving 16 bases between them. In germline, CDR1 is SQVTM, CDR2 ANQGSEA. This CDR3 spans 13 amino acids.

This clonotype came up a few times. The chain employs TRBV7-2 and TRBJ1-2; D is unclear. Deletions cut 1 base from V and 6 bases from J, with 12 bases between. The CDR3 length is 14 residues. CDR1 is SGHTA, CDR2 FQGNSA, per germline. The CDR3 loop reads CASSLVLDHHGYTF. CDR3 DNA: TGTGCCAGCAGCTTAGTATTGGACCACCATGGCTACACCTTC.

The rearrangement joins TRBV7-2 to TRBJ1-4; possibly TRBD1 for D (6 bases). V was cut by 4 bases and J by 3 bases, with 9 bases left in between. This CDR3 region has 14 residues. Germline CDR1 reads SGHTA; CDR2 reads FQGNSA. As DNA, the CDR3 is TGTGCCAGCAGCTCCCGGACAGCTAATGAAAAACTGTTTTTT. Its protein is CASSSRTANEKLFF.

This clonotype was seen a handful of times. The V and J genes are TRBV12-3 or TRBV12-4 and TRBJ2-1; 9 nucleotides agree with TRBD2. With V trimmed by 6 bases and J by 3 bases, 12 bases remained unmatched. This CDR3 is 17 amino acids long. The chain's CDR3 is CASSLVLAGNFYNEQFF. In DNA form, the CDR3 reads TGTGCCAGCAGCCTCGTGCTAGCGGGGAATTTCTACAATGAGCAGTTCTTC.

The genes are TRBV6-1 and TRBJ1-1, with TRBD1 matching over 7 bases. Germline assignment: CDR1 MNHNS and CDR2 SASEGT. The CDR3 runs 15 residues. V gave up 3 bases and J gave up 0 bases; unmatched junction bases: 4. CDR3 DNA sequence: TGTGCCAGCAGTGACGAGGGACAGTTGAACACTGAAGCTTTCTTT. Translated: CASSDEGQLNTEAFF.

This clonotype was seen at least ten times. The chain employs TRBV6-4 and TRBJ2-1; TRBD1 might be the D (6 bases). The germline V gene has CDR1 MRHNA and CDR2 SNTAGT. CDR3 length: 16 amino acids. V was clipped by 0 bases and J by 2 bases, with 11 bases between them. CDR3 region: CASSDSRRGTYNEQFF. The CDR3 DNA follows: TGTGCCAGCAGTGACTCGAGAAGGGGGACCTACAATGAGCAGTTCTTC.

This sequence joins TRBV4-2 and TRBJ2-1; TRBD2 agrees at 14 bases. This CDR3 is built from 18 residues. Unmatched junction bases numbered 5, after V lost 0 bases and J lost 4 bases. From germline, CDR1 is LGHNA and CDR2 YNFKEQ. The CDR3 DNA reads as TGTGCCAGCAGCCAAGATGGGACTAGCGGGAGCGTTTACAATGAGCAGTTCTTC. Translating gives CASSQDGTSGSVYNEQFF.

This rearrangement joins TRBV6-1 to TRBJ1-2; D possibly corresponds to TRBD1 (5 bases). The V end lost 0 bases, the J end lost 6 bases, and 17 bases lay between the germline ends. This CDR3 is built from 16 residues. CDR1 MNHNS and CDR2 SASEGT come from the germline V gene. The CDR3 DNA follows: TGTGCCAGCAGTGAAGCGAGCGTGGCCAGGACAAATGGCTACACCTTC. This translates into CASSEASVARTNGYTF.

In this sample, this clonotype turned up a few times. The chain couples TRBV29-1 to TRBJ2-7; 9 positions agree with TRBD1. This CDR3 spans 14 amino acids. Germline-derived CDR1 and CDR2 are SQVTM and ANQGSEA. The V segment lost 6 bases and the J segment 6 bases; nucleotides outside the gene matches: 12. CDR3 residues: CSVGQGEWLAEQYF. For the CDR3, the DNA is TGCAGCGTGGGACAGGGAGAATGGCTGGCCGAGCAGTACTTC.

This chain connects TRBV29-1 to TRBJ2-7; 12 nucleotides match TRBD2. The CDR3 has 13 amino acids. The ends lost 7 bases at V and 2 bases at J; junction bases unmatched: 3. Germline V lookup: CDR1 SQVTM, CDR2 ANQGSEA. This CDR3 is CSAGLAGTYEQYF. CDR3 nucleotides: TGCAGCGCTGGACTAGCGGGAACCTACGAGCAGTACTTC.